This entry lists 20 T cell receptor beta chains sequenced from one sample in a study of OX40 agonist ivuxolimab in advanced cancers. The data were produced by immunoSEQ multiplex PCR, yet TCRdb's version contains in-frame clones alone and is incomplete. The table has just under 65,000 clones, roughly 88% seen once; the top ten hold over 1%. The sample was CD4+ or CD8+ T cells sorted from blood, taken in a trial of the OX40 agonist ivuxolimab. The source is an adult with an advanced solid tumor such as melanoma, head and neck, liver or kidney cancer.

The gene calls are TRBV27 and TRBJ2-1; 13 nucleotides align to TRBD2. The CDR3 runs to 16 residues. The junction had 9 bases not matched to a gene; V was cut back by 6 bases and J by 7 bases. Germline-derived CDR1 and CDR2 are MNHEY and SMNVEV (reference sequence). The CDR3 coding sequence is TGTGCCAGCAGGCGGGTGGGACTAGCGGGACGAAATGAGCAGTTCTTC. Protein: CASRRVGLAGRNEQFF.

The rearrangement links TRBV19 to TRBJ2-3; 7 nucleotides line up with TRBD2. The J segment lost 10 bases and the V segment lost 3 bases, leaving 13 bases of the junction unmatched. This CDR3 spans 15 amino acids. Germline V gene sequence: CDR1 LNHDA, CDR2 SQIVND (reference sequence). For the CDR3, the DNA is TGTGCCAGTAGTATGGGGCTAGCGGCCGGAGGTCCGCAGTATTTT. Protein: CASSMGLAAGGPQYF.

This sequence joins TRBV19 and TRBJ2-7; D may correspond to TRBD1 or TRBD2 (5 bases each). Between the trimmed V and J ends, which lost 5 bases and 4 bases, there was a span of 12 bases. CDR1 and CDR2 (germline): LNHDA, SQIVND (reference sequence). The CDR3 has 13 amino acids. The CDR3 is CASSAERGYEQYF. In DNA, the CDR3 is TGTGCCAGTAGTGCAGAGAGGGGATACGAGCAGTACTTC.

V and J are TRBV5-1 and TRBJ2-7; D remains ambiguous. V lost 0 bases and J 4 bases, leaving 5 bases between the germline ends. Per germline, CDR1 SGHRS and CDR2 YFSETQ. This CDR3 spans 12 amino acids. Here the CDR3 reads CASSLGRYEQYF. In DNA form, the CDR3 reads TGCGCCAGCAGCTTGGGGCGGTACGAGCAGTACTTC.

The V gene is TRBV18, the J gene TRBJ1-2, with 7 bases fitting TRBD1. V lost 3 bases to trimming and J lost 7 bases; unmatched junction nucleotides: 11. CDR1 is KGHSH and CDR2 is LQKENI in the germline V gene. CDR3 length equals 15 residues. This CDR3 is CASSPREGAIVGYTF. CDR3 in DNA: TGTGCCAGCTCACCCCGGGAGGGGGCGATTGTTGGCTACACCTTC.

This chain connects TRBV5-8 to TRBJ2-3; a possible D gene is TRBD2 (6 bases). V was clipped by 0 bases and J by 1 base, with 9 bases between them. The CDR3 extends over 15 amino acids. From germline, CDR1 is SGHTS and CDR2 YDEGEE. In DNA form, the CDR3 reads TGTGCCAGCAGCTTGGTGTCTAGCGGCACAGATACGCAGTATTTT. Translating it yields CASSLVSSGTDTQYF. Drawing the rest from reference TRBV5-8 and TRBJ2-3, the complete variable domain is EAGVTQSPTHLIKTRGQQATLRCSPISGHTSVYWYQQALGLGLQFLLWYDEGEERNRGNFPPRFSGRQFPNYSSELNVNALELEDSALYLCASSLVSSGTDTQYFGPGTRLTVL.

This chain uses TRBV28 with TRBJ1-2, with 8 bases fitting TRBD1. Per germline, CDR1 MDHEN and CDR2 SYDVKM. This CDR3 has 13 amino acids. After removal of 6 bases from V and 0 bases from J, the junction contained 0 bases not matched to a gene. The chain's CDR3 is CASRQGANYGYTF. The DNA for the CDR3 is TGTGCCAGCAGACAGGGGGCTAACTATGGCTACACCTTC.

The chain has TRBV23-1 and TRBJ2-5, with 7 bases identical to TRBD1. TRBV23-1 is classed as an ORF, of uncertain function. This CDR3 contains 14 residues. After removal of 6 bases from V and 4 bases from J, the junction contained 8 bases not matched to a gene. CDR3 sequence (DNA): TGCGCCAGCAGCCCACACAGGGGTGGAGAGACCCAGTACTTC. Translation: CASSPHRGGETQYF.

The chain couples TRBV28 to TRBJ2-3; perhaps D is TRBD1 or TRBD2 (5 bases each). The CDR3 length is 15 residues. Trimming removed 6 bases from V and 5 bases from J, with 18 bases in between. Germline V gene lookup returns CDR1 MDHEN and CDR2 SYDVKM. The CDR3 bases are TGTGCCAGCAGCCCGGCTGGCCCGAGGGGAGATACGCAGTATTTT. It encodes CASSPAGPRGDTQYF.

The rearrangement links TRBV11-3 to TRBJ1-1; 10 nucleotides agree with TRBD1. V was pared by 1 base and J by 7 bases, with 6 bases of the junction left unmatched. Germline loops: CDR1 SGHNT, CDR2 YENEEA. The CDR3 runs to 15 residues. The CDR3 loop reads CASSLAGQGGVEAFF. The CDR3 region has the DNA TGTGCCAGCAGCTTAGCTGGACAGGGGGGCGTTGAAGCTTTCTTT. Supplemented by reference TRBV11-3 and TRBJ1-1, the full variable domain reads EAGVVQSPRYKIIEKKQPVAFWCNPISGHNTLYWYLQNLGQGPELLIRYENEEAVDDSQLPKDRFSAERLKGVDSTLKIQPAELGDSAVYLCASSLAGQGGVEAFFGQGTRLTVV.

The rearrangement uses TRBV5-1 and TRBJ2-3, with a tentative D call TRBD2 (6 bases). Germline loops: CDR1 SGHRS, CDR2 YFSETQ. V was shortened by 7 bases and J by 7 bases, with 16 bases between the two germline ends. CDR3 length: 13 amino acids. For the CDR3, the DNA is TGCGCCAGCGTCGGGGTCGGAGGGTATACGCAGTATTTT. It codes for CASVGVGGYTQYF.

This rearrangement joins TRBV7-3 to TRBJ2-1, with 10 nucleotides matching TRBD1. This CDR3 is built from 15 residues. Germline loops: CDR1 SGHTA, CDR2 FQGTGA. Trimming removed 2 bases from V and 8 bases from J; junction bases left unmatched: 6. Written as DNA, the CDR3 is TGTGCCAGCAGCTTAGGGACAGGGGTTGTGGATGAGCAGTTCTTC. As protein: CASSLGTGVVDEQFF.

This rearrangement joins TRBV18 to TRBJ1-1; no definite D call. Deletions cut 3 bases from V and 1 base from J, with 6 bases between. Germline CDR1 is KGHSH and CDR2 is LQKENI. The CDR3 is 13 residues long. This CDR3 reads CASSPRENTEAFF. CDR3 in DNA: TGTGCCAGCTCACCCCGGGAGAACACTGAAGCTTTCTTT.

The chain recombines TRBV5-1 with TRBJ2-1; 8 nucleotides agree with TRBD2. The germline CDR1 and CDR2 sequences are SGHRS and YFSETQ. This CDR3 is built from 15 residues. Losses at the gene ends were 2 bases for V and 9 bases for J; bases not matched to a gene: 10. CDR3 in amino acids: CASSLFSGARAEQFF. The CDR3 bases are TGCGCCAGCAGCTTATTTAGCGGGGCTAGGGCTGAGCAGTTCTTC.

The chain joins TRBV7-9 to TRBJ2-1; 14 bases line up with TRBD2. Per germline, CDR1 SEHNR and CDR2 FQNEAQ (reference sequence). V dropped 4 bases and J dropped 9; count of bases not matched to a gene: 8. CDR3 length equals 16 residues. CDR3 DNA sequence: TGTGCCAGCAGCTCCCCGGGACTAGCGGGAGCGGGTGAGCAGTTCTTC. Translating gives CASSSPGLAGAGEQFF.

The chain joins TRBV11-3 to TRBJ2-1; D not resolved. The CDR3 runs to 15 residues. V lost 9 bases and J 3 bases, leaving 18 bases between the germline ends. Per the germline V gene, CDR1 is SGHNT and CDR2 is YENEEA. The CDR3 region has the DNA TGTGCCAGGCCGGGTTCGCTGGAGTGCTACAATGAGCAGTTCTTC. Encoded protein: CARPGSLECYNEQFF.

V is TRBV11-1 and J is TRBJ2-1; D possibly uses TRBD1 or TRBD2 (5 bases each). CDR3 length: 18 amino acids. Trimming pared 0 bases from V and 1 base from J, leaving 16 bases between. Germline V lookup: CDR1 SGHAT, CDR2 FQDESV (reference sequence). This chain's CDR3 is CASSLAMLGVGSYNEQFF. The CDR3 DNA reads as TGTGCCAGCAGCTTAGCGATGTTGGGGGTTGGATCCTACAATGAGCAGTTCTTC. Based on the CDR3 plus reference TRBV11-1 and TRBJ2-1, the full variable domain is EAEVAQSPRYKITEKSQAVAFWCDPISGHATLYWYRQILGQGPELLVQFQDESVVDDSQLPKDRFSAERLKGVDSTLKIQPAELGDSAMYLCASSLAMLGVGSYNEQFFGPGTRLTVL.

Only a few counts were recorded for this clone. V gene TRBV10-1 combines with J gene TRBJ1-2; D unresolved. CDR3 size: 14 residues. Germline V gene data show CDR1 as WNHNN and CDR2 as SYGVQD (reference sequence). Trimming shortened V by 1 base and J by 2 bases, and 8 bases separated the two germline ends. The CDR3 sequence: CASSELSINYGYTF. The DNA for the CDR3 is TGCGCCAGCAGTGAGTTATCGATCAACTATGGCTACACCTTC.

The chain joins TRBV7-9 to TRBJ2-3; D is uncertain. This CDR3 is built from 12 residues. Germline V lookup: CDR1 SEHNR, CDR2 FQNEAQ (reference sequence). V lost 1 base and J lost 3, with 2 bases in between. This chain's CDR3 is CASSLGTDTQYF. DNA of the CDR3: TGTGCCAGCAGCTTAGGTACAGATACGCAGTATTTT.

The V gene is TRBV18, the J gene TRBJ2-5; D is possibly TRBD2 (5 bases). V lost 8 bases and J lost 5, with 12 bases in between. The germline V gene has CDR1 KGHSH and CDR2 LQKENI. The CDR3 consists of 12 residues. The DNA of the CDR3 is TGTGCCAGCGGCAGGTCGGGGGAGACCCAGTACTTC. It translates to CASGRSGETQYF.